The entry below gives a single T cell receptor beta chain sequence along with its context. Its antigen is still unknown. Germline V lookup: CDR1 LNHDA, CDR2 SQIVND (reference sequence). The CDR3 totals 14 residues. V lost 3 bases and J lost 3, with 12 bases in between. The study ran its PCR with 60 Vbeta and 13 Jbeta primers. The assay was immunoSEQ multiplex PCR, and TCRdb's table has in-frame clones only and misses some. Its listing shows just over 60,000 clones. The source of the sample is a study of cytomegalovirus exposure and HLA in healthy donors. Turning to the study itself: The approximately 120 million unique TCR beta sequences, from roughly 170 million T cells, were found by an earlier analysis. Points from the study as a whole: V segments that were indistinguishable, TRBV6-2 and TRBV6-3 among them, were omitted from analysis.

This sequence joins TRBV19 and TRBJ2-7; possibly TRBD2 for D (6 bases). The receptor was derived from a man aged 30 to 39 in good health and CMV-seropositive. Sequenced material: PBMCs. The CDR3 region has the DNA TGTGCCAGTAGTATCTCCCTCGGGAGCTACGAGCAGTACTTC. As protein: CASSISLGSYEQYF.